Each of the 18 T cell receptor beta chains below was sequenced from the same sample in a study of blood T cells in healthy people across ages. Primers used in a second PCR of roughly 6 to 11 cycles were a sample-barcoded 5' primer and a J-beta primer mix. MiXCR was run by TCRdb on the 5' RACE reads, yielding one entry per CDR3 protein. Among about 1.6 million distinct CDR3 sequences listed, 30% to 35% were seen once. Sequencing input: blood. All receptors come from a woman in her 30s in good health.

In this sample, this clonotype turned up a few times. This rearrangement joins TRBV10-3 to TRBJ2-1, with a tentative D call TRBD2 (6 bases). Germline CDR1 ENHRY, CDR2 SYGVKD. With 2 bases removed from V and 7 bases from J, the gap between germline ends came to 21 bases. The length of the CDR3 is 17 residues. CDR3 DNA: TGTGCCATCAGTGAGCCCCCGGGTGCGGGACGTAGAAATGAGCAGTTCTTC. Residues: CAISEPPGAGRRNEQFF.

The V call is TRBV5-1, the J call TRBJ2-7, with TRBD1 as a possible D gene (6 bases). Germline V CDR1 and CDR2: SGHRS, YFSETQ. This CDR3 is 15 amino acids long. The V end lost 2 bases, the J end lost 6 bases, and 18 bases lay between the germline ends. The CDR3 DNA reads TGCGCCAGCAGCTTAGTTACGGGTCAGGGGTCCGAGCAGTACTTC. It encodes CASSLVTGQGSEQYF.

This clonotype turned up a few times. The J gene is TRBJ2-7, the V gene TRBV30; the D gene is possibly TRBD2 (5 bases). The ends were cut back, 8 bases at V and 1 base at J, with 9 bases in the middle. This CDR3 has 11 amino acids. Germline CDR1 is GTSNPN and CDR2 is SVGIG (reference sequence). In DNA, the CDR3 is TGTGCCCTGGACTGGTCCTACGAGCAGTACTTC. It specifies CALDWSYEQYF.

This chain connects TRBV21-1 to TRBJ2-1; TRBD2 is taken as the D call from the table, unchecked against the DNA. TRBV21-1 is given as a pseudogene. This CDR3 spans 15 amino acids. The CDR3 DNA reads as TGTGCCAGCAGCCACACTAGCGGGCGGAACAATGAGCAGTTCTTC. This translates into CASSHTSGRNNEQFF.

CDR3 sequence reads: CSASPNKEQQYF. CDR3 nucleotides: TGCAGTGCTAGCCCGAACAAGGAACAACAGTACTTC. J is TRBJ2-5 and V is TRBV20-1; D call uncertain. Germline V gives CDR1 DFQATT, CDR2 SNEGSKA (reference sequence). V lost 3 bases, J lost 11 bases, and 16 bases lay in between. The CDR3 length is 12 residues.

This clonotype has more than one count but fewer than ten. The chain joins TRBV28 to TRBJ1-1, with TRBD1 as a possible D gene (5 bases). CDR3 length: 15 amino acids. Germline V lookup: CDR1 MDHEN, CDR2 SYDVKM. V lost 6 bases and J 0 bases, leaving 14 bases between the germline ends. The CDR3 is CASRLPGRLNTEAFF. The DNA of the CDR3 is TGTGCCAGCAGACTTCCGGGACGGCTGAACACTGAAGCTTTCTTT.

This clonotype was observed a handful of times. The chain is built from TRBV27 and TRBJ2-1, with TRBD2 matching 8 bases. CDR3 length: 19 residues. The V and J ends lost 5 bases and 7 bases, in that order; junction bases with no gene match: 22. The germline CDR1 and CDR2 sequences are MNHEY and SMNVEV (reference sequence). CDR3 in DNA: TGTGCCAGCAGTCCGCACCTCCCCTATGGAGCGGGAGAGGGAAATGAGCAGTTCTTC. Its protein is CASSPHLPYGAGEGNEQFF.

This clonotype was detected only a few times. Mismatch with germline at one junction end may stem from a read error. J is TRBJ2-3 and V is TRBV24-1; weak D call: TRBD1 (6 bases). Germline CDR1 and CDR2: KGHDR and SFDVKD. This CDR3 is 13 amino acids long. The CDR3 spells CATGSKGDITQYF. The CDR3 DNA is TGCGCCACCGGATCGAAGGGGGACATTACGCAGTATTTT.

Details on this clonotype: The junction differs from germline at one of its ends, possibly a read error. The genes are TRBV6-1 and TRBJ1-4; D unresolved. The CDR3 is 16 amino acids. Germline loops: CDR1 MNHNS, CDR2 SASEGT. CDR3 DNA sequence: TGTGCCGGCAGTGATGAGAACAGCTCAGTAGGTGAAAAACTGTTTTTT. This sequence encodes CAGSDENSSVGEKLFF.

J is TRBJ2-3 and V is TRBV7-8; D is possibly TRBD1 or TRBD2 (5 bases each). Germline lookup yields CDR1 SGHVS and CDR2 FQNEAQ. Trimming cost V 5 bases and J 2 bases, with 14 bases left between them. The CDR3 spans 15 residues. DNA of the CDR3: TGTGCCAGCAGCCGCATGGGGGTCATCACAGATACGCAGTATTTT. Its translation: CASSRMGVITDTQYF.

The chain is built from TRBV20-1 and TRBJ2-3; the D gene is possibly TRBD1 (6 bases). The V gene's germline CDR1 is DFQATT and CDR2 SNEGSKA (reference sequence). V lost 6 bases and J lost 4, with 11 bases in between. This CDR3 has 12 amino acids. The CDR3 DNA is TGCAGTGCAACAGGGCCCCCAGATACGCAGTATTTT. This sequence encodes CSATGPPDTQYF.

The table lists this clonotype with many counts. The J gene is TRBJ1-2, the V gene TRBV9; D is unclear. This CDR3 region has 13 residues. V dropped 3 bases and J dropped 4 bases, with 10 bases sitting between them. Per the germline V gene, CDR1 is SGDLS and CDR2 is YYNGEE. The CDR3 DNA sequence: TGTGCCAGCAGCGAGGACGGATTCTATGGCTACACCTTC. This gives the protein CASSEDGFYGYTF.

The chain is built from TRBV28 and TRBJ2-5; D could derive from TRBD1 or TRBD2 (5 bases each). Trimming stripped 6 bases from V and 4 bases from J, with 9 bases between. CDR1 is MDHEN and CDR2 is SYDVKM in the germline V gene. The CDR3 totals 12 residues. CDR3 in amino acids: CASSRGVETQYF. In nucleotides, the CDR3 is TGTGCCAGCAGCCGAGGGGTAGAGACCCAGTACTTC.

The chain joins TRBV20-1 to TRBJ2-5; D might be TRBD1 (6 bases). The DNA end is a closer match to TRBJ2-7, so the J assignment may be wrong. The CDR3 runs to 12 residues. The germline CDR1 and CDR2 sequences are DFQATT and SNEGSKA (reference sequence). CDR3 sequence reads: CSAGDTHYEQYF. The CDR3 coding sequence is TGCAGTGCTGGGGACACTCACTACGAGCAGTACTTC.

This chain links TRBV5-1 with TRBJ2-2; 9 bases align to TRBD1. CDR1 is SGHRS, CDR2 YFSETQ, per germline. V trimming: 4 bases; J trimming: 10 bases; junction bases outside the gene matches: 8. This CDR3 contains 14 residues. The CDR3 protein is CASSVGQGVEELFF. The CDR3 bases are TGCGCCAGCAGCGTGGGACAGGGCGTCGAGGAGCTGTTTTTT.

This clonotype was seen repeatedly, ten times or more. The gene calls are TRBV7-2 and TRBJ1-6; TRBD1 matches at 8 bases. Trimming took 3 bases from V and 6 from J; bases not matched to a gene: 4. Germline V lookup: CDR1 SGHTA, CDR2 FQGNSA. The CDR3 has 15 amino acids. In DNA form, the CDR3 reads TGTGCCAGCAGCTTGGGGACAGGAGCTAATTCACCCCTCCACTTT. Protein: CASSLGTGANSPLHF.

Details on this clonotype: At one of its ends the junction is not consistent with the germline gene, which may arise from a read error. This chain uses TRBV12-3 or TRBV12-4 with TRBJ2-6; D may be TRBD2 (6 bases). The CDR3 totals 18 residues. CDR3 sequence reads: CAGSGMGTLLSGANVLTF. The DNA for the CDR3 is TGTGCCGGCAGTGGTATGGGGACTCTCCTCTCTGGGGCCAACGTCCTGACTTTC.

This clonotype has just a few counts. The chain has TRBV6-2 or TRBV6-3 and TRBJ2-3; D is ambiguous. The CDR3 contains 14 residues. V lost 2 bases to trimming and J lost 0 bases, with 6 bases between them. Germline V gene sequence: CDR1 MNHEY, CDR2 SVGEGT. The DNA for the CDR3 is TGTGCCAGCAGTTACGCCGGTAGCACAGATACGCAGTATTTT. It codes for CASSYAGSTDTQYF.